The T cell receptor (beta chain) under discussion was sequenced for a study of T cell repertoires in cytomegalovirus infection. Study as a whole: HLA-B-restricted CMV epitopes that are well studied were used alongside recently identified HLA-C-restricted ones. Indications came from public TCR beta signatures; they pointed to CMV infection and to a matching HLA type. Study findings and constraints: The cumulative frequency of public TCR beta families distinguished individuals who carried CMV together with the relevant HLA. The study found HLA-C-restricted CMV-specific TCR beta clonotypes dominating the ex vivo response.

Germline V gene lookup returns CDR1 LNHNV and CDR2 YYDKDF (reference sequence). The CDR3 consists of 14 residues. Trimming removed 6 bases from V and 0 bases from J, with 6 bases in between. TCRdb re-called the reads through MiXCR, storing one row per CDR3 protein. The sample comprises 900,000 to 950,000 distinct CDR3 sequences, around 32% of which are singletons, and 11% to 15% rests with the top ten. In regard to this clonotype: Its specificity is unknown.

The sequence was collected from a human donor in good health (CMV status not recorded). Some clones in this sample may be carry-over from other donors' samples. The J gene is TRBJ2-6, the V gene TRBV15; D is uncertain. The sample in question was cultured CD8+ T cells from PBMCs, obtained from culture after CMV antigen stimulation. This CDR3 reads CATRGGSGANVLTF. The CDR3 DNA is TGTGCCACCAGGGGCGGCTCTGGGGCCAACGTCCTGACTTTC. Looking up the rest from reference TRBV15 and TRBJ2-6 gives the full variable domain: DAMVIQNPRYQVTQFGKPVTLSCSQTLNHNVMYWYQQKSSQAPKLLFHYYDKDFNNEADTPDNFQSRRPNTSFCFLDIRSPGLGDTAMYLCATRGGSGANVLTFGAGSRLTVL.